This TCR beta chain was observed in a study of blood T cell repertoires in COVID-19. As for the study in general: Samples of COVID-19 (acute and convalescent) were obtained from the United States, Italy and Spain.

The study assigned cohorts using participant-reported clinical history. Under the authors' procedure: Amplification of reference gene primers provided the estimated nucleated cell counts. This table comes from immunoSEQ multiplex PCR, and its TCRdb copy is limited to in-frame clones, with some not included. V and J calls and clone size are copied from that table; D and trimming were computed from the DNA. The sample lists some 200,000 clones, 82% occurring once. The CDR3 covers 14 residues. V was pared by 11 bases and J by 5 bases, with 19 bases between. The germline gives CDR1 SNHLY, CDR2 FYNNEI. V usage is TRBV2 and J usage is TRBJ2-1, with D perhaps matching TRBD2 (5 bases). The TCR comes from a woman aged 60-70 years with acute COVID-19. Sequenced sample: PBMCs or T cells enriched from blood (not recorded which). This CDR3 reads CAGWAAGVNNEQFF. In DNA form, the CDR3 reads TGTGCCGGCTGGGCGGCCGGGGTGAACAATGAGCAGTTCTTC. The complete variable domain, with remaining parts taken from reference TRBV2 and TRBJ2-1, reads EPEVTQTPSHQVTQMGQEVILRCVPISNHLYFYWYRQILGQKVEFLVSFYNNEISEKSEIFDDQFSVERPDGSNFTLKIRSTKLEDSAMYFCAGWAAGVNNEQFFGPGTRLTVL.